A selection of T cell receptor beta chains follows, all from one sample in a study of blood T cell repertoires in COVID-19. The protocol was immunoSEQ multiplex PCR, while the TCRdb copy is restricted to in-frame clones and leaves out a portion. Here the sample spans 130,000 or so clones, around 89% being singletons. Sequencing was performed on peripheral blood. These receptors all come from a man between 65 and 85 years old with active COVID-19. Each CDR3 is given with its conserved first and last residue. The order of the fields is D gene, clone size, V gene, CDR3 length, J gene, CDR3 DNA, CDR3 protein. D genes are given only for firm matches. Clone size appears in some rows only: once, few, many, or a class for an expanded clone.

d_gene: -
abundance: -
v_gene: TRBV5-6
len: 15
j_gene: TRBJ2-3
CDR3nt: TGTGCCAGCAGCTTGTACGGGACTAGCACAGATACGCAGTATTTT
CDR3aa: CASSLYGTSTDTQYF

d_gene: -
abundance: -
v_gene: TRBV18
len: 15
j_gene: TRBJ2-6
CDR3nt: TGTGCCAGCTCACCGGCAGGGGCTGGGGCCAACGTCCTGACTTTC
CDR3aa: CASSPAGAGANVLTF

d_gene: -
abundance: -
v_gene: TRBV18
len: 14
j_gene: TRBJ2-3
CDR3nt: TGTGCCAGCTCACTCATTTTTAGCACAGATACGCAGTATTTT
CDR3aa: CASSLIFSTDTQYF

d_gene: TRBD2
abundance: -
v_gene: TRBV18
len: 18
j_gene: TRBJ2-5
CDR3nt: TGTGCCAGCTCACCCCTCCCGGGAGGGGGAACAAGCCAAGAGACCCAGTACTTC
CDR3aa: CASSPLPGGGTSQETQYF

d_gene: -
abundance: -
v_gene: TRBV23-1
len: 13
j_gene: TRBJ2-7
CDR3nt: TGCGCCAGCAGTCAGAACTACTACTACGAGCAGTACTTC
CDR3aa: CASSQNYYYEQYF

d_gene: -
abundance: many
v_gene: TRBV5-4
len: 15
j_gene: TRBJ1-1
CDR3nt: TGTGCCAGCAGCACCTGGGGGGGACTGAACACTGAAGCTTTCTTT
CDR3aa: CASSTWGGLNTEAFF

d_gene: -
abundance: -
v_gene: TRBV27
len: 15
j_gene: TRBJ1-6
CDR3nt: TGTGCCAGCAGTCTTCGGCAGGGTGGGAATTCACCCCTCCACTTT
CDR3aa: CASSLRQGGNSPLHF

d_gene: -
abundance: -
v_gene: TRBV3-1/TRBV3-2
len: 14
j_gene: TRBJ2-4
CDR3nt: TGTGCCAGCAGCCAAGACCAGGTGCCAAACATTCAGTACTTC
CDR3aa: CASSQDQVPNIQYF

d_gene: TRBD2
abundance: -
v_gene: TRBV7-8
len: 18
j_gene: TRBJ2-2
CDR3nt: TGTGCCAGCAGCTTCCGACTAGCGGGAGGGGGGGACACCGGGGAGCTGTTTTTT
CDR3aa: CASSFRLAGGGDTGELFF

d_gene: TRBD2
abundance: -
v_gene: TRBV6-5
len: 15
j_gene: TRBJ2-7
CDR3nt: TGTGCCAGCAGTTACTCGCCTAGCGGGAGCTACGAGCAGTACTTC
CDR3aa: CASSYSPSGSYEQYF

d_gene: -
abundance: -
v_gene: TRBV12-3/TRBV12-4
len: 12
j_gene: TRBJ2-1
CDR3nt: TGTGCCAGCAGGGACTATAACAATGAGCAGTTCTTC
CDR3aa: CASRDYNNEQFF

d_gene: -
abundance: -
v_gene: TRBV7-9
len: 16
j_gene: TRBJ2-2
CDR3nt: TGTGCCAGCAGCTTCTCTAGCGCCTCTCAGTCTGGGGAGCTGTTTTTT
CDR3aa: CASSFSSASQSGELFF

d_gene: -
abundance: -
v_gene: TRBV5-1
len: 14
j_gene: TRBJ1-1
CDR3nt: TGCGCCAGCAGTACAGAGGGGGTTGGCACTGAAGCTTTCTTT
CDR3aa: CASSTEGVGTEAFF

d_gene: -
abundance: few
v_gene: TRBV6-1
len: 15
j_gene: TRBJ2-7
CDR3nt: TGTGCCAGCAGTGAAGGGGGCGCTGGCGCCTACGAGCAGTACTTC
CDR3aa: CASSEGGAGAYEQYF

d_gene: -
abundance: -
v_gene: TRBV28
len: 8
j_gene: TRBJ2-1
CDR3nt: TGTGCCAGCGGCGAGCAGTTCTTC
CDR3aa: CASGEQFF

d_gene: TRBD1
abundance: -
v_gene: TRBV5-1
len: 14
j_gene: TRBJ1-5
CDR3nt: TGCGCCAGCAGCCCCCAGGGGGAGCCTCAGCCCCAGCATTTT
CDR3aa: CASSPQGEPQPQHF

d_gene: -
abundance: -
v_gene: TRBV7-2
len: 16
j_gene: TRBJ1-5
CDR3nt: TGTGCCAGCAGCTTAGCGGGGGCAGGGGTAAGCCAGCCCCAGCATTTT
CDR3aa: CASSLAGAGVSQPQHF

d_gene: -
abundance: -
v_gene: TRBV6-6
len: 13
j_gene: TRBJ1-4
CDR3nt: TGTGCCAGCAGTTCCAGGGGTCGGGAAAAACTGTTTTTT
CDR3aa: CASSSRGREKLFF

d_gene: -
abundance: -
v_gene: TRBV24-1
len: 12
j_gene: TRBJ2-3
CDR3nt: TGTGCGAGTGGGAGCGGCACAGATACGCAGTATTTT
CDR3aa: CASGSGTDTQYF

d_gene: TRBD2
abundance: -
v_gene: TRBV7-9
len: 15
j_gene: TRBJ2-1
CDR3nt: TGTGCCAGCAGCCAGGGACTAGCGGATTACAATGAGCAGTTCTTC
CDR3aa: CASSQGLADYNEQFF

d_gene: -
abundance: -
v_gene: TRBV20-1
len: 11
j_gene: TRBJ2-3
CDR3nt: TGCAGTGCATTGACGGGAGATACGCAGTATTTT
CDR3aa: CSALTGDTQYF

d_gene: TRBD1
abundance: -
v_gene: TRBV15
len: 19
j_gene: TRBJ1-1
CDR3nt: TGTGCCACCAGCAGAGATCTCAGGGGGGAAGGCTTGAGGAACACTGAAGCTTTCTTT
CDR3aa: CATSRDLRGEGLRNTEAFF